This note documents a single T cell receptor beta chain sequence. Per germline, CDR1 SGDLS and CDR2 YYNGEE. The CDR3 consists of 12 residues. Trimming removed 5 bases from V and 6 bases from J; junction bases left unmatched: 3. Unique molecular identifiers were used to barcode this TCRbeta library. One entry per CDR3 protein, called by TCRdb with MiXCR from the PCR reads. The table records 450,000 to 550,000 distinct CDR3 sequences, about an eighth of them present only once. The sample comes from a study of T-cell reconstitution after alpha-beta-depleted transplantation in children. The chain employs TRBV9 and TRBJ2-5; 8 bases are shared with TRBD1. The sequence was collected from a female patient younger than 10 who had a stem cell transplant for aplastic anemia, so the T cells may come from the graft donor. The sequencing used PBMCs, mostly from graft donor cells, collected 180 days after TCRalphabeta/CD19-depleted stem cell transplant. The CDR3 DNA is TGTGCCAGCAGTGGACAGGGAAAGACCCAGTACTTC. Encoded protein: CASSGQGKTQYF.